This T cell receptor beta chain was recorded in a study of vaccination effects on CD4 cells after COVID-19. Before any sequencing was done, the ViraFEST assay used viral peptide pools to expand antigen-specific CD4+ T cells. Having been cultured for roughly 9 days, the cells underwent CD4+ T cell isolation. Each vaccine recipient was nucleocapsid antibody negative and had no prior SARS-CoV-2 infection. Generated by immunoSEQ multiplex PCR, the TCRdb table keeps only in-frame clones and is missing some. Found here are tens of thousands of clones, under 75% of them singletons; the top ten hold about 17%. Remarks on this clone: Its antigen is unknown.

Sequenced material: CD4+ T cells from PBMCs cultured with SARS-CoV-2 spike peptides, taken before COVID-19 vaccination. This receptor was taken from a human donor who received a COVID-19 vaccine.

The CDR3 reads CASSYGQGNGYTF. The CDR3 DNA is TGCGCCAGCAGCTACGGACAGGGTAATGGCTACACCTTC. The genes are TRBV5-1 and TRBJ1-2; 8 bases line up with TRBD1. This CDR3 has 13 amino acids. Trimming removed 3 bases from V and 6 bases from J; junction bases left unmatched: 4. The germline V gene has CDR1 SGHRS and CDR2 YFSETQ.